The clone carrying this T cell receptor (beta chain) appeared many times. Researchers defined stable Graves' hyperthyroidism as no ophthalmopathy progression within 18 months. Participants, patients aged 18 to 65, had newly diagnosed hyperthyroidism with a duration under 2 months. Amplified TCR beta CDR3 regions came from RNA transcripts. A first-round RT-PCR of the TCR CDR3 used the HTBI primer set. A single record per CDR3 protein comes from TCRdb applying MiXCR to the multiplex PCR reads. This sample has 350,000 to 400,000 distinct CDR3 sequences, with 15% found just once. This sample stems from a study of T cells in Graves' hyperthyroidism and ophthalmopathy. Study-level background: Specimen type is peripheral blood, collected at initial diagnosis prior to any treatment.

The junction had 9 bases not matched to a gene; V was cut back by 0 bases and J by 3 bases. The CDR3 sequence is 17 residues long. In germline, CDR1 is KGHSH, CDR2 LQKENI. This sequence originates from a young woman with Graves' hyperthyroidism. The sample taken for sequencing was blood. The rearrangement uses TRBV18 and TRBJ2-5, with TRBD1 identical over 8 bases. CDR3 coding DNA: TGTGCCAGCTCACCACCGGCGACAGGGGCCTTCGAAGAGACCCAGTACTTC. This gives the protein CASSPPATGAFEETQYF.